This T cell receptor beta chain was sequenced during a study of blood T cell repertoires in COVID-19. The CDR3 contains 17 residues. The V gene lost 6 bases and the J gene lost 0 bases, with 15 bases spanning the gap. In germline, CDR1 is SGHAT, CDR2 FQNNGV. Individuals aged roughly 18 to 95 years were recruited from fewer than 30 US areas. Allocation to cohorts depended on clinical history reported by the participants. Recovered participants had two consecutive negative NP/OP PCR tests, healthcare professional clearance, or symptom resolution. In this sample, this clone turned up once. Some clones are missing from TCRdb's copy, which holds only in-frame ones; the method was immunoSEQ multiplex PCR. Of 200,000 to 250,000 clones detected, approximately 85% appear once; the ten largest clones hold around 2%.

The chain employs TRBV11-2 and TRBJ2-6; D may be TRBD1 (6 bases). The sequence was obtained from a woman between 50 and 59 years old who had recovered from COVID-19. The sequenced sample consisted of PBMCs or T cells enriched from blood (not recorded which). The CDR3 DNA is TGTGCCAGCAGAAAAATCAGGGGTCACTCTGGGGCCAACGTCCTGACTTTC. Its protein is CASRKIRGHSGANVLTF.